A selection of T cell receptor beta chains follows, all from one sample in a study of cytomegalovirus exposure and HLA in healthy donors. Sequencing used immunoSEQ multiplex PCR; TCRdb keeps in-frame clones, though not all of them. The top ten hold 2.4% of the sample, which has 130,000 to 150,000 clones, about four fifths seen once. Material: PBMCs. The receptors stem from a woman aged 18 to 35 in good health and CMV-seropositive. The CDR3 runs from the conserved cysteine through the conserved F or W. Fields, in order: clone size, J gene, V gene, CDR3 length, D gene, CDR3 protein, CDR3 DNA. A D gene is named only where the DNA matches it firmly. Size is stated for part of the rows, as once, few or many counts, or as a class when the clone is expanded.

>.|TRBJ2-1|TRBV5-1|16|TRBD2
CASSVLAGGSYNEQFF
TGCGCCAGCAGCGTACTAGCGGGGGGCTCCTACAATGAGCAGTTCTTC
>once|TRBJ2-5|TRBV5-4|14|TRBD2
CASSYSQRGETQYF
TGTGCCAGCAGCTACTCCCAGCGGGGCGAGACCCAGTACTTC
>.|TRBJ1-6|TRBV18|16|TRBD1
CASSRAGTDYNSPLHF
TGTGCCAGCTCACGAGCCGGGACAGACTATAATTCACCCCTCCACTTT
>few|TRBJ1-4|TRBV6-6|14|.
CASSGGDGNEKLFF
TGTGCCAGCAGTGGGGGGGACGGTAATGAAAAACTGTTTTTT
>once|TRBJ1-3|TRBV27|14|.
CASSLTNSGNTIYF
TGTGCCAGCAGTTTAACAAACTCTGGAAACACCATATATTTT
>.|TRBJ1-1|TRBV6-5|13|TRBD1
CASSYSGQGIAFF
TGTGCCAGCAGTTACTCTGGACAGGGAATAGCTTTCTTT
>.|TRBJ1-1|TRBV19|14|.
CASSIVRQDTEAFF
TGTGCCAGTAGTATCGTCCGACAGGACACTGAAGCTTTCTTT
>.|TRBJ2-1|TRBV29-1|14|TRBD2
CSVDLAGGGDEQFF
TGCAGCGTTGACTTAGCGGGGGGCGGCGATGAGCAGTTCTTC
>.|TRBJ1-2|TRBV14|15|.
CASSQGNRVIYGYTF
TGTGCCAGCAGCCAAGGGAACAGGGTTATCTATGGCTACACCTTC
>.|TRBJ2-7|TRBV5-4|13|.
CASSWGAGDEQYF
TGTGCCAGCAGCTGGGGAGCCGGGGACGAGCAGTACTTC
>.|TRBJ2-7|TRBV19|16|TRBD1
CASSRSPGQGSYEQYF
TGTGCCAGTAGTAGATCCCCGGGACAGGGCTCCTACGAGCAGTACTTC
>.|TRBJ1-3|TRBV19|16|.
CASRLTNFGSGNTIYF
TGTGCCAGTAGGTTAACGAACTTCGGCTCTGGAAACACCATATATTTT
>few|TRBJ2-1|TRBV9|16|TRBD2
CASSVQSSGSFDEQFF
TGTGCCAGCAGCGTACAGTCTAGCGGGAGTTTTGATGAGCAGTTCTTC
>.|TRBJ2-2|TRBV5-1|16|.
CASSLGQGGGTGELFF
TGCGCCAGCAGCTTGGGGCAAGGCGGTGGCACCGGGGAGCTGTTTTTT
>once|TRBJ2-2|TRBV19|16|.
CASSSPPGIWTGELFF
TGTGCCAGTAGTAGCCCACCAGGGATTTGGACCGGGGAGCTGTTTTTT